This T cell receptor (beta chain) stems from a study of cytomegalovirus exposure and HLA in healthy donors. The PCR used 60 Vbeta and 13 Jbeta primers. Assay used: immunoSEQ multiplex PCR; TCRdb lists only in-frame clones, some missing. The table records approximately 130,000 clones, more than 70% of them present only once. Sequenced sample: PBMCs. The receptor comes from a woman in her twenties or thirties in good health and CMV-seropositive.

The CDR3 region is CASRGPGEGTYEQYF. For the CDR3, the DNA is TGTGCCAGTAGGGGCCCCGGGGAAGGCACCTACGAGCAGTACTTC. The chain carries TRBV19 and TRBJ2-7, with D maybe TRBD2 (5 bases). The CDR3 sequence is 15 residues long. Germline assignment: CDR1 LNHDA and CDR2 SQIVND (reference sequence). Trimming stripped 6 bases from V and 2 bases from J, with 17 bases between.